This T cell receptor (beta chain) was profiled in a study of human T cells and chemical hapten exposure. Study summary: The study sensitized with 2% DPC on a 2 cm by 2 cm patch of upper inner arm skin. Diphenylcyclopropenone, dosed weekly to the scalp, was given to patients throughout the roughly 24-week study. Study-wide results and limits: High-frequency TCRs, those above 1 in 1000, stayed the same after DPC sensitization. Because they had alopecia, donors may respond immunologically unlike healthy people.

TCRdb re-called the RACE reads with MiXCR, one entry per CDR3 protein. The table shows more than 250,000 distinct CDR3 sequences, with 7.5% to 9% occurring only once. The CDR3 sequence is 15 residues long. With V trimmed by 4 bases and J by 1 base, 4 bases remained unmatched. CDR1 is SGHDN and CDR2 is FVKESK in the germline V gene. Only a few counts were recorded for this clonotype. Its target is unknown. The time point was: pre-sensitization, week 0. Treatment defined: therapeutic diphenylcyclopropenone sensitization with weekly scalp DPC. This TCR was recovered from a man younger than 35 with alopecia areata. Some clones in this sample may be carry-over from other donors' samples. The chain employs TRBV14 and TRBJ2-3; TRBD2 aligns across 8 bases. The sequencing here drew on whole blood, taken in connection with sensitization to the hapten diphenylcyclopropenone (DPC). CDR3 in amino acids: CASSRLTSGTDTQYF. As DNA, the CDR3 is TGTGCCAGCAGCCGATTGACTAGCGGCACAGATACGCAGTATTTT.